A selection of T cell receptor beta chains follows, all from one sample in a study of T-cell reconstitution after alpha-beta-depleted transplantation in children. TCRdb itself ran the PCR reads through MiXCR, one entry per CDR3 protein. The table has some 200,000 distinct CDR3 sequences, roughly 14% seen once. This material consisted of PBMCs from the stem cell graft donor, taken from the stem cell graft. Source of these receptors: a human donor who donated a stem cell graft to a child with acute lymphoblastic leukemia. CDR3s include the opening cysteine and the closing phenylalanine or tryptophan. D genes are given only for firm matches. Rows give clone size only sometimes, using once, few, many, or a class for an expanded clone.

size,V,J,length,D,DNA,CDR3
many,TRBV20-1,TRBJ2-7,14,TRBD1,TGCAGTGCTTCCCATCCGGGACAGGGGAACGAGCAGTACTTC,CSASHPGQGNEQYF
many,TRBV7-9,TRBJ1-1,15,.,TGTGCCAGCAGCTTAGAAGGGCTTTACTTGGCTGAAGCTTTCTTT,CASSLEGLYLAEAFF
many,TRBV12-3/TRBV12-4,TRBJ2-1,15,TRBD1,TGTGCCAGCAGTCGAACAGGGGTCCCGAGCAATGAGCAGTTCTTC,CASSRTGVPSNEQFF
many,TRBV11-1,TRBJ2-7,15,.,TGTGCCAGCAGCTTAGAGGGGGACGCGACCTACGAGCAGTACTTC,CASSLEGDATYEQYF
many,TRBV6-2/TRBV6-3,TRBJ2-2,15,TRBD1,TGTGCCAGCAGTTACGGGACAGGGAACACCGGGGAGCTGTTTTTT,CASSYGTGNTGELFF
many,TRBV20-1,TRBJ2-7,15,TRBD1,TGCAGTGCCTCCCGCAGGACAGGGGTCGGCTACGAGCAGTACTTC,CSASRRTGVGYEQYF
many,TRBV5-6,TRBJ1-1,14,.,TGTGCCAGCAGCTTTGGACAGATAAACACTGAAGCTTTCTTT,CASSFGQINTEAFF
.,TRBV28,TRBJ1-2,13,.,TGTGCCAGCAGCCGGCTCAGTCTCTATGGCTACACCTTC,CASSRLSLYGYTF
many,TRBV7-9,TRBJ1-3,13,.,TGTGCCAGCACCGGCTCTGCTCGAAACACCATATATTTT,CASTGSARNTIYF
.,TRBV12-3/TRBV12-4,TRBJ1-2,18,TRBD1,TGTGCCAGCAGTTTAGGGCCCCCGGGACAGGGTTTTTCTCGGGGCTACACCTTC,CASSLGPPGQGFSRGYTF